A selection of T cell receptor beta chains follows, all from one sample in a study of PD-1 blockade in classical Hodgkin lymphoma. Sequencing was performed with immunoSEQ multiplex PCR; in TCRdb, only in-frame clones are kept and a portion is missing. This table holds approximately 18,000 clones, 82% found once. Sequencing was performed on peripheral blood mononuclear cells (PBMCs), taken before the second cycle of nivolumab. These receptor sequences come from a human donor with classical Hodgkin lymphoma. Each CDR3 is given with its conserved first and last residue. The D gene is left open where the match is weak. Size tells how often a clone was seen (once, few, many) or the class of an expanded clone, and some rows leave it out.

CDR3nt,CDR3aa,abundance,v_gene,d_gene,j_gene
TGTGCCAGCAGTTATACTAGCGGGGTCTCCTACGAGCAGTACTTC,CASSYTSGVSYEQYF,.,TRBV6-6,TRBD2,TRBJ2-7
TGTGCCAGCAACCCCCAGGGTACGGGCACAGATACGCAGTATTTT,CASNPQGTGTDTQYF,once,TRBV7-2,.,TRBJ2-3
TGTGCCAGCTCCCCAGGGACTTTCTTGGGCTACACCTTC,CASSPGTFLGYTF,.,TRBV18,.,TRBJ1-2
TGTGCCAGGGCGGACAGGACTTCCTACAATGAGCAGTTCTTC,CARADRTSYNEQFF,.,TRBV28,TRBD1,TRBJ2-1
TGTGCCAGCAGCCTCGGACGTTACAATTCACCCCTCCACTTT,CASSLGRYNSPLHF,.,TRBV28,.,TRBJ1-6
TGTGCCAGCAGTGTGGGTCCGGGAACAGAGACCCAGTACTTC,CASSVGPGTETQYF,once,TRBV6-4,.,TRBJ2-5
TGTGCCATCAGGGCCGACGCTCGAACACCGGGGGCCTACGAGCAGTACTTC,CAIRADARTPGAYEQYF,.,TRBV10-3,.,TRBJ2-7
TGTGCCAGCAGTTTAACTCACGGGGCGGGGACCTCCTACGAGCAGTACTTC,CASSLTHGAGTSYEQYF,.,TRBV28,.,TRBJ2-7
TGTGCCAGCAGCTTAGTGGGACCGGCAGGTTCCTACGAGCAGTACTTC,CASSLVGPAGSYEQYF,.,TRBV11-3,.,TRBJ2-7
TGTGCCAGCAGCTTGGGACAGATCACCGGGGAGCTGTTTTTT,CASSLGQITGELFF,.,TRBV5-6,.,TRBJ2-2
TGTGCCAGCAGAGTACTAGCGGGGGGAGCAGATACGCAGTATTTT,CASRVLAGGADTQYF,.,TRBV6-1,TRBD2,TRBJ2-3
TGTGCCAGCAGTTACTCCGGCCTTAGCGAGCAGTACTTC,CASSYSGLSEQYF,few,TRBV6-6,.,TRBJ2-7
TGTGCCAGCCGCCAGGAGCCTTATAGCAATCAGCCCCAGCATTTT,CASRQEPYSNQPQHF,.,TRBV7-8,.,TRBJ1-5
TGTGCCAGTACCCCGGTTAGCTCCTATAATTCACCCCTCCACTTT,CASTPVSSYNSPLHF,.,TRBV19,.,TRBJ1-6
TGTGCCAGCAGCTTATCAACCGCGGGTAGCTACGAGCAGTACTTC,CASSLSTAGSYEQYF,.,TRBV7-3,.,TRBJ2-7
TGTGCCACTAAAAACACTGAAGCTTTCTTT,CATKNTEAFF,.,TRBV15,.,TRBJ1-1
TGCCATTTGGGGTCGGGGGCGCGTGAAGTGAACACTGAAGCTTTCTTT,CHLGSGAREVNTEAFF,.,TRBV2,.,TRBJ1-1
TGTGCCAGCAGCTTAGAATTCGTGGGGTTGGGTACCGGGGAGCTGTTTTTT,CASSLEFVGLGTGELFF,.,TRBV7-2,.,TRBJ2-2
TGTGCCAGCAGCTTTCAGGGAAACACCATATATTTT,CASSFQGNTIYF,.,TRBV7-2,.,TRBJ1-3
TGCGCCAGCAGCCTTCTGACTAGCGGGGGGGCCTTCAGCACAGATACGCAGTATTTT,CASSLLTSGGAFSTDTQYF,.,TRBV5-1,TRBD2,TRBJ2-3
TGTGTCAGAACCTATTCAGGGATATTACAAAATGAAAAACTGTTTTTT,CVRTYSGILQNEKLFF,once,TRBV7-5,.,TRBJ1-4
TGTGCCAGCAGCTCCAGGGCCTCCTACGAGCAGTACTTC,CASSSRASYEQYF,.,TRBV6-1,.,TRBJ2-7
TGTGCCAGTGGGGGACAGGTCCAAGAGACCCAGTACTTC,CASGGQVQETQYF,few,TRBV2,TRBD1,TRBJ2-5